This T cell receptor (beta chain) was documented in a study of T-cell memory formation after mild COVID-19 (dated by TCRdb to the early 2020s). Background for the entire study: Most TCR sequence clusters were specific to one of the two donors. T-cell clones expanding and contracting after mild COVID-19 in a couple of donors were tracked by longitudinal TCRalpha and TCRbeta repertoire sequencing. The cohort comprised two young, previously healthy adult volunteers, one female and one male.

A few counts support this clonotype. This clone's antigen is unknown. Base quality data are lacking; no much larger clone is found one base away. Beyond this particular receptor, the publication reports: The study covered only a couple of mild cases, and larger cohorts including severe cases with pre-infection samples were considered necessary. Some responding clones were detected in pre-infection memory, which suggested that pre-existing cross-reactive memory T cells had joined the SARS-CoV-2 response. Contracting CD4+ clones appeared mostly in the CM and EM memory subsets, whereas CD8+ clones were enriched in EMRA. Clones that contracted from day 15 to 85 showed balanced CD4/CD8 phenotypes, whereas a second wave of clones that expanded from day 15 to 37 leaned towards CD4+. SARS-CoV-2 specificity was not confirmed for the second-wave clones peaking on day 37.

Instrument used: Illumina NovaSeq 6000. cDNA libraries for TCRalpha and TCRbeta were prepared by 5'RACE using constant-segment primers, with sample barcodes and unique molecular identifiers added. Trizol reagent was used to extract RNA from every sample. Libraries were amplified in two PCR steps, with a second sample barcode and Illumina TruSeq adapters added in the second step. The libraries were sequenced on an Illumina NovaSeq using 2 x 150 bp paired-end reads. Under the source paper's analysis protocol: With migec v1.2.7, reads were demultiplexed and then collapsed into UMI-guided consensus sequences. Using mixcr v2.1.11, the UMI consensuses were aligned to TRA and TRB V and J templates and assembled into clonotypes. Clonotypes were classified as expanded or contracted when called significant by both edgeR and NoisET, with noise models trained on biological replicates. For edgeR calls, the thresholds were a false discovery rate-adjusted p below 0.01 and a log2 fold-change of 1. As an exploratory analysis of dynamics, PCA with hierarchical clustering was applied to max-normalized trajectories of the 1000 most abundant clonotypes. Separately sequenced CD4+ and CD8+ repertoires were used to assign a CD4 or CD8 phenotype to each responding clone. TCRdb redid the processing of the public reads, applying fastp at Q25 and MiXCR, and retained in-frame beta chains. When rows share a CDR3 protein, they turn into one entry using the most common DNA and genes. The authors' filters were not applied to this entry. This sample gives 400,000 to 550,000 distinct CDR3 sequences in total; approximately 23% of them show up just once. The top ten hold roughly an eighth of the sample.

The germline V gene (reference sequence) sets CDR1 to SEHNR and CDR2 to FQNEAQ. Counted from cysteine to phenylalanine, this CDR3 has 15 amino acids. Only the CDR3 portion is preserved as DNA: 45 bases, with reading frame beginning at the first base. V drops 6 bases and J drops 4 bases, leaving 18 bases in between. PBMCs were isolated by Ficoll-Paque density gradient centrifugation. Sample: PBMCs or a T cell subset sorted from them (not recorded which). The TCR was taken from an adult woman who had mild COVID-19 (a few samples of this study predate the infection). The sample titles of this study are shuffled in the database, so cell type and time point are left out; the donor was told from shared clones. This sequence uses TRBV7-9 and TRBJ1-2, with no D gene named confidently. The nucleotide sequence is given as TGTGCCAGCAGGACGCCCCACGCCCGCGGCTATGGCTACACCTTC. This sequence encodes CASRTPHARGYGYTF.